Described below is a single T cell receptor beta chain sequence and its context. Its target antigen remains unknown. No much larger clone is present one base from it, and per-base qualities are unavailable. This specimen belongs to a study of blood T cell repertoires in COVID-19 (dated by TCRdb to about 2020). General notes on the study: The collaborator samples originated in the United States, Italy and Spain and spanned the acute and convalescent phases of COVID-19. The prospective study material was composed of cDNA or gDNA derived from T cells, B-cell-depleted T cells, or PBMCs. Deeply sampled blood TCRbeta repertoires from subjects exposed to, actively infected with, or recovered from COVID-19 were included in the dataset. A freely available public database, intended as a resource for researchers studying the immune response to SARS-CoV-2, is where the repertoires were released. The samples were drawn from the first 160 participants of the ongoing ImmuneRACE study and from more than 1,000 subjects provided by 6 global collaborators. Nearly every sample came with metadata listing a de-identified subject ID, COVID-19 status, age in years and sex. Where available, HLA class I and class II types were taken from metadata supplied by the sample provider and were not determined by assay-based typing. Results the study describes overall, beyond this receptor: Clinical and demographic metadata were provided uncurated, with the amount varying by source and participant.

TCRbeta CDR3 regions were amplified from genomic DNA using the immunoSEQ Assay, a bias-controlled multiplex PCR. For the original study's pipeline: Nucleated cell counts per sample were estimated from amplification of reference gene primers within the assay. To quantify the absolute abundance of each unique TCRbeta CDR3 rearrangement, sequence reads were collapsed and filtered. For each sample, productive Simpson clonality was calculated as the square root of Simpson's diversity index across productive rearrangements. TCRdb's version of the immuneACCESS table is confined to in-frame rearrangements and falls short of the full clone set. An unresolved V gene accounts for under half of the shortfall where checked; the remainder is of unknown origin. That table furnishes V, J and clone size, whereas the DNA furnished D and trimming. Recorded for this sample are roughly 150,000 clones; 80% of them occurred a single time. The leading ten clones occupy around 3.7% of the sample.

Enrolling through a virtual design, the prospective study's participants ranged in age from roughly 18 to 95 years and lived across approximately 25 United States geographic areas. To assign participants to cohorts, the prospective study relied on clinical history that participants themselves reported in a screening survey and a study questionnaire. Recovered participants in ImmuneRACE Cohort 3 were defined by two consecutive negative NP/OP PCR tests, clearance by a healthcare professional, or resolution of symptoms. Each participant in the prospective study had whole blood, serum and a nasopharyngeal or oropharyngeal swab collected by mobile phlebotomists. Prospective study participants could optionally give additional blood draws and questionnaires over a roughly 2-month period. Blood samples from the prospective study were shipped frozen or at room temperature prior to DNA extraction. This sequence originates from a woman aged 55-70 years who had recovered from COVID-19. The source material was PBMCs or T cells enriched from blood (not recorded which).

The CDR3 protein is CASSLLSEGRLINPLHF. Read as DNA, the sequence is TGTGCCAGCAGCTTGCTCTCCGAGGGCCGACTGATAAATCCCCTCCACTTT. This receptor chain uses TRBV5-6 and TRBJ1-6; the D gene remains uncertain. From cysteine to phenylalanine, the CDR3 is 17 amino acids long. Of all the DNA, just the CDR3 is kept, 51 bases in frame from base 1. V loses 1 base of germline sequence and J loses 13 bases, and the interval between the two ends is 24 bases. The germline V gene encodes CDR1 SGHDT and CDR2 YYEEEE. Supplemented by the reference TRBV5-6 and TRBJ1-6 proteins around the CDR3, the complete variable domain is DAGVTQSPTHLIKTRGQQVTLRCSPKSGHDTVSWYQQALGQGPQFIFQYYEEEERQRGNFPDRFSGHQFPNYSSELNVNALLLGDSALYLCASSLLSEGRLINPLHFGNGTRLTVT.